The 13 T cell receptor beta chains in this list originate from one sample, sequenced in a study of blood T cell repertoires in COVID-19. Here immunoSEQ multiplex PCR was the method, and the copy in TCRdb shows in-frame clones only, minus some. The sample consists of approximately 64,000 clones, around 90% of them appearing once. Sequenced material: PBMCs or T cells enriched from blood (not recorded which). Every receptor here comes from a woman aged 40 to 55 who had recovered from COVID-19.

The chain is built from TRBV6-5 and TRBJ2-3; no definite D call. V lost 6 bases and J 6 bases, leaving 10 bases between the germline ends. The CDR3 spans 12 residues. Germline V gene data show CDR1 as MNHEY and CDR2 as SVGAGI. The CDR3: CASRADGDTQYF. The CDR3, as DNA: TGTGCCAGCAGGGCGGATGGGGATACGCAGTATTTT.

This clone was counted once. The CDR3 region is CSVLSQGSYEQYF. The CDR3, as DNA: TGCAGCGTTTTAAGCCAGGGATCCTACGAGCAGTACTTC. The J gene is TRBJ2-7, the V gene TRBV29-1, with D perhaps matching TRBD1 (5 bases). The ends were cut back, 5 bases at V and 1 base at J, with 12 bases in the middle. The germline V gene encodes CDR1 SQVTM and CDR2 ANQGSEA. This CDR3 has 13 amino acids.

The chain is built from TRBV7-6 and TRBJ1-1; D is undetermined. V was trimmed by 0 bases and J by 1 base, leaving 15 bases between them. There are 17 residues in the CDR3. Per germline, CDR1 SGHVS and CDR2 FNYEAQ. CDR3 sequence: CASSLAGRSFPNTEAFF. In DNA form, the CDR3 reads TGTGCCAGCAGCTTAGCTGGCAGGTCGTTTCCGAACACTGAAGCTTTCTTT.

The V gene is TRBV7-3, the J gene TRBJ1-2; 8 bases fit TRBD1. This CDR3 region has 18 residues. CDR1 and CDR2 (germline): SGHTA, FQGTGA. Trimming removed 5 bases from V and 5 bases from J; junction bases left unmatched: 19. The CDR3 DNA reads TGTGCCAGCAGCCGCCCCCCCCCGATGACAGGGGCACTATATGGCTACACCTTC. Translation gives CASSRPPPMTGALYGYTF.

The V call is TRBV19, the J call TRBJ2-7; tentatively, D is TRBD2 (6 bases). CDR1 LNHDA and CDR2 SQIVND come from the germline V gene (reference sequence). This CDR3 has 13 residues. The V end was cut by 3 bases, the J end by 4 bases, with 10 bases between. CDR3 amino acids: CASSIGGWYEQYF. The CDR3 nucleotides are TGTGCCAGTAGTATCGGGGGTTGGTACGAGCAGTACTTC.

The chain recombines TRBV18 with TRBJ2-3; 11 nucleotides align to TRBD2. Trimming took 6 bases from V and 0 from J; bases not matched to a gene: 8. Germline values: CDR1 KGHSH, CDR2 LQKENI. The CDR3 is 17 amino acids. Here the CDR3 reads CASSRILAGDSTDTQYF. CDR3 bases: TGTGCCAGCTCCCGAATACTAGCGGGGGATAGCACAGATACGCAGTATTTT.

The gene calls are TRBV15 and TRBJ2-3; 10 positions match TRBD1. Germline V lookup: CDR1 LNHNV, CDR2 YYDKDF (reference sequence). The CDR3 has 18 amino acids. Trimming removed 5 bases from V and 5 bases from J; junction bases left unmatched: 16. The CDR3 loop is CATSPLAPGQGRRDTQYF. Written as DNA, the CDR3 is TGTGCCACCAGCCCTTTGGCCCCGGGACAGGGGAGAAGAGATACGCAGTATTTT.

The chain uses TRBV5-1 and TRBJ1-4; D gene uncertain. The CDR3 extends over 13 amino acids. Germline-derived CDR1 and CDR2 are SGHRS and YFSETQ. V lost 0 bases and J 13 bases, leaving 13 bases between the germline ends. CDR3 region: CASSLDGPSGLFF. The CDR3 DNA follows: TGCGCCAGCAGCTTGGATGGTCCCTCCGGACTGTTTTTT.

The chain is built from TRBV25-1 and TRBJ1-1, with a weak D call TRBD1 (5 bases). The CDR3 sequence is 13 residues long. Germline values: CDR1 MGHDK, CDR2 SYGVNS. Trimming stripped 6 bases from V and 3 bases from J, with 11 bases between. CDR3 coding DNA: TGTGCCAGCAGGCAGGGATTGCACACTGAAGCTTTCTTT. Its translation is CASRQGLHTEAFF.

The V call is TRBV19, the J call TRBJ2-7; no clear D. Trimming removed 4 bases from V and 0 bases from J, with 16 bases in between. CDR1 and CDR2 (germline): LNHDA, SQIVND (reference sequence). The CDR3 has 16 amino acids. CDR3 DNA: TGTGCCAGTAGTAAAACCCAGGTCCTTCGCTCCTACGAGCAGTACTTC. Translated, it gives CASSKTQVLRSYEQYF. The entire variable domain, with the rest obtained from reference TRBV19 and TRBJ2-7, is as follows: DGGITQSPKYLFRKEGQNVTLSCEQNLNHDAMYWYRQDPGQGLRLIYYSQIVNDFQKGDIAEGYSVSREKKESFPLTVTSAQKNPTAFYLCASSKTQVLRSYEQYFGPGTRLTVT.

V gene TRBV7-9 combines with J gene TRBJ1-4; possibly TRBD1 for D (5 bases). Germline V gene data show CDR1 as SEHNR and CDR2 as FQNEAQ (reference sequence). The V end was cut by 5 bases, the J end by 5 bases, with 18 bases between. This CDR3 spans 16 amino acids. The CDR3 DNA reads TGTGCCAGCAGCCACAGCGTCGACAGTAAGAATGAAAAACTGTTTTTT. Its protein is CASSHSVDSKNEKLFF.

The chain is built from TRBV5-4 and TRBJ1-1; TRBD1 aligns across 9 bases. Per germline, CDR1 SGHNT and CDR2 YYREEE (reference sequence). V gave up 3 bases and J gave up 5 bases; unmatched junction bases: 8. This CDR3 contains 15 residues. The CDR3 protein is CASSWTGTGKTEAFF. In DNA, the CDR3 is TGTGCCAGCAGCTGGACCGGGACAGGGAAAACTGAAGCTTTCTTT.

The CDR3 coding sequence is TGTGCCATCAGCAAGGACAGGGGAAATGAAAAACTGTTTTTT. This translates into CAISKDRGNEKLFF. The chain has TRBV10-3 and TRBJ1-4; TRBD1 agrees at 9 bases. V dropped 6 bases and J dropped 5; count of bases not matched to a gene: 4. Germline assignment: CDR1 ENHRY and CDR2 SYGVKD. The CDR3 loop spans 14 amino acids.